A selection of T cell receptor beta chains follows, all from one sample in a study of blood T cell repertoires in COVID-19. Method: immunoSEQ multiplex PCR; TCRdb's copy keeps in-frame clones and lacks some. The sample contains 250,000 or so clones, roughly 85% of which appear only once. Sequenced material: PBMCs or T cells enriched from blood (not recorded which). The receptor set was obtained from a woman aged 35 to 49 who had been exposed to COVID-19. The CDR3 runs from the conserved cysteine through the conserved F or W. A D gene is named only where the DNA matches it firmly.

V	J	D	CDR3
TRBV19	TRBJ1-1	TRBD1	CASSPGTGGYTEAFF
TRBV2	TRBJ1-6	TRBD1	CASSGGQHSDSPLHF
TRBV7-2	TRBJ2-5	TRBD2	CASSLAAGYQETQYF
TRBV25-1	TRBJ2-5	TRBD2	CASQVIGGLLSETQYF
TRBV5-1	TRBJ1-1	.	CASTNTRNKNTEAFF
TRBV11-2	TRBJ2-7	.	CASSLVGGYYEQYF
TRBV28	TRBJ2-1	.	CASLGGRIGEQFF
TRBV10-3	TRBJ1-6	.	CAISESQAGNSPLHF
TRBV5-1	TRBJ2-1	TRBD1	CASSLWTRPGQGVHNEQFF
TRBV5-1	TRBJ2-5	TRBD2	CASSRTSGQETQYF
TRBV20-1	TRBJ1-1	TRBD1	CSARGQVSTEAFF
TRBV18	TRBJ2-3	TRBD2	CASPLQAGGPTDTQYF
TRBV27	TRBJ2-5	.	CASSPLDLQETQYF
TRBV7-2	TRBJ2-3	TRBD2	CASSLQRGGVPDTQYF
TRBV6-2/TRBV6-3	TRBJ1-2	TRBD1	CASSSIDRDLPGYTF
TRBV3-1/TRBV3-2	TRBJ2-1	TRBD2	CASTQAGEGFAQFF
TRBV7-9	TRBJ1-1	.	CASSLATGGDTEAFF
TRBV30	TRBJ2-7	TRBD2	CAWSSTSGYEQYF
TRBV10-1	TRBJ1-1	.	CASRKQISVAEAFF
TRBV2	TRBJ2-3	TRBD2	CASSSGGVDTQYF
TRBV18	TRBJ2-3	TRBD2	CASSLAVSGATFNTQYF
TRBV7-9	TRBJ2-3	TRBD2	CASSLTPKSGGFTDTQYF
TRBV12-2	TRBJ2-2	.	CASRASQRGGGTGELFF
TRBV7-2	TRBJ1-5	.	CASSLSRDQPQHF
TRBV3-1/TRBV3-2	TRBJ2-5	TRBD2	CASSQVWGGSGRQETQYF
TRBV6-1	TRBJ2-7	.	CASSEGYSYEQYF
TRBV7-2	TRBJ2-5	.	CASSWGGSEAQYF
TRBV27	TRBJ2-3	.	CASSRVWADTQYF
TRBV6-5	TRBJ1-2	.	CASSYERGSHYGYTF
TRBV19	TRBJ2-3	.	CATAGRLTDTQYF
TRBV7-3	TRBJ2-1	.	CASSLDPSGNEQFF
TRBV4-3	TRBJ2-7	TRBD2	CASSQEGLAGGQDEQYF
TRBV7-3	TRBJ2-1	TRBD2	CASSFGTSGYNEQFF
TRBV3-1/TRBV3-2	TRBJ1-5	.	CASSPQAGMFGPQHF
TRBV3-1/TRBV3-2	TRBJ1-5	.	CASSPQGNNQPQHF
TRBV18	TRBJ1-1	.	CASSPTGIGTEAFF
TRBV4-1	TRBJ1-4	TRBD1	CASSKSGTGSSPNEKLFF
TRBV2	TRBJ1-2	TRBD1	CASIDRDNYGYTF
TRBV3-1/TRBV3-2	TRBJ1-4	TRBD1	CASSRQGGNEKLFF
TRBV6-5	TRBJ2-5	.	CASIRSGLLQETQYF
TRBV19	TRBJ1-2	TRBD1	CASRPGTGAQTGGYTF
TRBV19	TRBJ1-2	TRBD1	CASSADRDYGYTF
TRBV18	TRBJ1-5	.	CASSQTGYSNQPQHF
TRBV9	TRBJ2-1	TRBD2	CASSAKTSGASYNEQFF
TRBV4-1	TRBJ2-7	.	CASSQGVEQYF
TRBV9	TRBJ1-4	.	CASSVDLDNEKLFF
TRBV9	TRBJ2-1	TRBD2	CASSQLAGAYNEQFF
TRBV4-2	TRBJ2-7	.	CASSQDTQDGGPSYF
TRBV28	TRBJ2-7	TRBD1	CASSLDRGFAYEQYF
TRBV7-2	TRBJ2-5	.	CASSFQPGETQYF
TRBV7-2	TRBJ2-3	.	CASGPGGASTDTQYF
TRBV11-1	TRBJ2-1	TRBD2	CASTESAGTRFNEQFF
TRBV3-1/TRBV3-2	TRBJ2-2	.	CASSQAANTGELFF
TRBV4-2	TRBJ2-1	TRBD2	CASSPPGLAYGQFF
TRBV19	TRBJ2-1	TRBD2	CASSTQPGLDRYNEQFF
TRBV6-4	TRBJ2-3	TRBD2	CASSRTSGGGTDTQYF
TRBV4-2	TRBJ1-2	TRBD1	CASSPISGTGDYGYTF